Presented here are 27 T cell receptor beta chains from one specimen sequenced in a study of human T cells and chemical hapten exposure. Blood, whole and unfractionated, served as the source for total RNA extraction. TCRdb re-derived calls from the 5' RACE reads in MiXCR, one entry per CDR3 protein. The sample yields 150,000 or so distinct CDR3 sequences, 3.5% to 5% seen once. The receptors were gathered from a female donor in good health.

Of note for this clonotype: Just one base apart from a much larger clone, this may be a read error. This rearrangement joins TRBV7-9 to TRBJ2-5; D is uncertain. CDR1 and CDR2 (germline): SEHNR, FQNEAQ (reference sequence). V lost 1 base to trimming and J lost 1 base, with 10 bases between them. This CDR3 comprises 15 residues. CDR3 DNA sequence: TGTGCCAGCAGCTTAGGCAGTGGTCGCCAAGAGACCCAGTACTTC. The encoded protein is CASSLGSGRQETQYF.

This clonotype was observed a handful of times. The J gene is TRBJ1-1, the V gene TRBV4-2; D perhaps matches TRBD1 (5 bases). Germline CDR1 LGHNA, CDR2 YNFKEQ. The CDR3 runs to 15 residues. V gave up 0 bases and J gave up 6 bases, with 14 bases separating them. CDR3 in amino acids: CASSQDLGRGAEAFF. The CDR3 nucleotides are TGTGCCAGCAGCCAAGACCTGGGACGGGGCGCTGAAGCTTTCTTT.

This clonotype was seen many times. V is TRBV12-3 or TRBV12-4 and J is TRBJ2-3, with D perhaps TRBD1 (6 bases). Trimming removed 5 bases at V and 2 bases at J, with 14 bases between. The CDR3 totals 15 residues. CDR3 nucleotides: TGTGCCAGCAGTCGGGACCAGGGGCCCACAGATACGCAGTATTTT. It translates to CASSRDQGPTDTQYF.

This clonotype was observed at least ten times. The chain combines TRBV12-3 or TRBV12-4 with TRBJ2-3, with D possibly being TRBD2 (7 bases). V was trimmed by 6 bases and J by 4 bases, leaving 26 bases between them. CDR3 length equals 18 residues. This chain's CDR3 is CASRPSRGAHFVSDTQYF. The CDR3 region has the DNA TGTGCCAGCAGGCCCTCCCGGGGGGCCCATTTTGTCTCAGATACGCAGTATTTT.

In its sample, this clonotype was seen a few times. The gene calls are TRBV7-2 and TRBJ1-1; TRBD1 matches at 9 bases. CDR1 and CDR2 from the germline V gene are SGHTA and FQGNSA. This CDR3 has 14 residues. V was pared by 1 base and J by 7 bases, with 4 bases of the junction left unmatched. For the CDR3, the DNA is TGTGCCAGCAGCTTAGAACAGGGGGCCGTTGAAGCTTTCTTT. Its translation is CASSLEQGAVEAFF.

This clonotype appeared many times. This chain uses TRBV10-3 with TRBJ1-2; 8 positions agree with TRBD1. This CDR3 has 14 amino acids. The germline gives CDR1 ENHRY, CDR2 SYGVKD. V lost 3 bases to trimming and J lost 4 bases; unmatched junction nucleotides: 4. Here the CDR3 reads CAISESGGFYGYTF. The CDR3 region has the DNA TGTGCCATCAGTGAATCAGGGGGCTTCTATGGCTACACCTTC.

This chain joins TRBV20-1 and TRBJ1-6; perhaps TRBD1 as D (6 bases). V was shortened by 1 base and J by 9 bases, with 16 bases between the two germline ends. The CDR3 has 15 residues. Germline-derived CDR1 and CDR2 are DFQATT and SNEGSKA (reference sequence). CDR3 coding DNA: TGCAGTGCTAGAGCCGGGACACTAGTCGGTTCACCCCTCCACTTT. It translates to CSARAGTLVGSPLHF.

In this sample, this clonotype turned up a few times. This chain uses TRBV5-6 with TRBJ1-1; TRBD1 is a possible D gene (5 bases). The ends were cut back, 7 bases at V and 3 bases at J, with 16 bases in the middle. The CDR3 consists of 14 residues. The germline V gene has CDR1 SGHDT and CDR2 YYEEEE. In DNA, the CDR3 is TGTGCCAGCTCCCCCAAGGGGCTGGACACTGAAGCTTTCTTT. This translates into CASSPKGLDTEAFF.

At least ten counts were recorded for this clonotype. J is TRBJ1-1 and V is TRBV11-2; 8 positions agree with TRBD1. There are 14 residues in the CDR3. The V segment lost 2 bases and the J segment 1 base; nucleotides outside the gene matches: 0. CDR1 SGHAT and CDR2 FQNNGV come from the germline V gene. This CDR3 is CASSLTGGNTEAFF. CDR3 coding DNA: TGTGCCAGCAGCTTAACAGGGGGGAACACTGAAGCTTTCTTT.

This clonotype was seen many times. The chain couples TRBV27 to TRBJ2-7; tentative D call: TRBD1 (5 bases). CDR1 is MNHEY, CDR2 SMNVEV, per germline (reference sequence). This CDR3 has 19 amino acids. Deletions cut 6 bases from V and 0 bases from J, with 27 bases between. CDR3 in DNA: TGTGCCAGCAGCCCAAGGCTCCTGCTTCGAGACAGAAGCTCCTACGAGCAGTACTTC. Amino acids: CASSPRLLLRDRSSYEQYF.

J is TRBJ2-7 and V is TRBV5-1; D assignment may be TRBD1 or TRBD2 (5 bases each). CDR3 size: 12 residues. Germline loops: CDR1 SGHRS, CDR2 YFSETQ. The V and J ends lost 4 bases and 12 bases respectively, with 17 bases between them. CDR3: CASSLLGTGPYF. In DNA, the CDR3 is TGCGCCAGCAGCCTACTAGGGACGGGGCCGTACTTC.

The genes are TRBV15 and TRBJ1-3, with 8 nucleotides matching TRBD1. This CDR3 is 17 amino acids long. V lost 5 bases and J lost 3; bases outside the gene matches: 12. Germline V gene sequence: CDR1 LNHNV, CDR2 YYDKDF (reference sequence). CDR3 in DNA: TGTGCCACCAGCTCAGGGGGCAGGGAGGGTGATGGAAACACCATATATTTT. Its translation is CATSSGGREGDGNTIYF.

In this sample, this clonotype turned up many times. This chain links TRBV7-8 with TRBJ2-1; 14 bases match TRBD2. The V gene's germline CDR1 is SGHVS and CDR2 FQNEAQ. Losses at the gene ends were 4 bases for V and 0 bases for J; bases not matched to a gene: 14. The CDR3 covers 21 residues. The CDR3 spells CASSSRGPGTSGGSSYNEQFF. DNA of the CDR3: TGTGCCAGCAGCTCTAGGGGTCCCGGGACTAGCGGGGGATCCTCCTACAATGAGCAGTTCTTC.

Relative to its sample, this clonotype is medium-sized. The rearrangement uses TRBV20-1 and TRBJ2-3, with 7 bases lining up with TRBD2. The junction had 8 bases not matched to a gene; V was cut back by 0 bases and J by 2 bases. CDR1 and CDR2 (germline): DFQATT, SNEGSKA (reference sequence). CDR3 length: 16 residues. The CDR3 sequence: CSARDLGSGHTDTQYF. CDR3 DNA sequence: TGCAGTGCTAGAGATTTAGGTAGCGGGCACACAGATACGCAGTATTTT.

At least ten counts were recorded for this clonotype. The chain couples TRBV6-5 to TRBJ2-7; 7 nucleotides agree with TRBD1. Germline lookup yields CDR1 MNHEY and CDR2 SVGAGI. The junction had 10 bases not matched to a gene; V was cut back by 6 bases and J by 5 bases. This CDR3 contains 14 residues. DNA for the CDR3: TGTGCCAGCAGGCCATGGCAGGGGGTCGACGAGCAGTACTTC. Translated, it gives CASRPWQGVDEQYF.

Concerning this clonotype: This sequence may be a read error, since a much larger clone differs from it by one base. The CDR3 sequence is CASSSQGGRGKNIQYF. CDR3 nucleotides: TGTGCCAGCAGCTCCCAAGGGGGGAGGGGCAAAAACATTCAGTACTTC. The rearrangement uses TRBV7-6 and TRBJ2-4; perhaps TRBD2 as D (7 bases). Germline loops: CDR1 SGHVS, CDR2 FNYEAQ. Deletions cut 4 bases from V and 3 bases from J, with 16 bases between. The CDR3 totals 16 residues.

This clonotype was recorded at least ten times. The chain is built from TRBV10-3 and TRBJ1-5; D is possibly TRBD1 (5 bases). Germline V gives CDR1 ENHRY, CDR2 SYGVKD. Trimming cost V 11 bases and J 3 bases, with 14 bases left between them. The CDR3 covers 13 residues. CDR3 bases: TGTGCCGTTGCTGACAGCACCAATCAGCCCCAGCATTTT. This sequence encodes CAVADSTNQPQHF.

The sample holds many counts of this clonotype. This chain uses TRBV6-5 with TRBJ2-6; D assignment may be TRBD1 or TRBD2 (6 bases each). This CDR3 has 17 residues. The germline V and J ends were trimmed by 7 bases and 4 bases, with 20 bases remaining between them. From germline, CDR1 is MNHEY and CDR2 SVGAGI. The CDR3 region is CASTSQGLLPGANVLTF. CDR3 bases: TGTGCCAGCACCTCACAGGGACTGCTACCGGGGGCCAACGTCCTGACTTTC.

This clonotype was found many times. This chain links TRBV5-1 with TRBJ2-3; TRBD1 agrees at 8 bases. This CDR3 spans 14 amino acids. The V and J ends lost 4 bases and 2 bases, in that order; junction bases with no gene match: 3. CDR1 SGHRS and CDR2 YFSETQ come from the germline V gene. The CDR3 protein is CASSLGQVTDTQYF. The CDR3 nucleotides read TGCGCCAGCAGCCTGGGACAGGTCACAGATACGCAGTATTTT.

This clonotype appeared many times. This chain's CDR3 is CASRAGEWDGDTQYF. The CDR3 DNA follows: TGTGCCAGCAGGGCCGGGGAATGGGACGGGGATACGCAGTATTTT. V gene TRBV27 combines with J gene TRBJ2-3, with D perhaps matching TRBD1 or TRBD2 (5 bases each). Germline V gives CDR1 MNHEY, CDR2 SMNVEV (reference sequence). The CDR3 contains 15 residues. The V end was cut by 6 bases, the J end by 6 bases, with 19 bases between.

This clonotype has only a few counts. This chain joins TRBV12-3 or TRBV12-4 and TRBJ1-1; D possibly corresponds to TRBD1 (6 bases). Between the trimmed V and J ends, which lost 6 bases and 6 bases, there was a span of 20 bases. CDR3 length: 15 amino acids. The CDR3 reads CASSRIDRLRAEAFF. CDR3 DNA: TGTGCCAGCAGCCGGATTGACAGGCTGCGGGCTGAAGCTTTCTTT.

This clonotype occurred many times. This chain links TRBV20-1 with TRBJ1-1; the D is unclear. Trimming shortened V by 2 bases and J by 1 base, and 5 bases separated the two germline ends. The CDR3 has 12 residues. Germline V gene data show CDR1 as DFQATT and CDR2 as SNEGSKA (reference sequence). CDR3 bases: TGCAGTGCTAGACAGGAGAACACTGAAGCTTTCTTT. It yields the protein CSARQENTEAFF.

This clonotype was recorded a few times. J is TRBJ2-7 and V is TRBV29-1; 12 bases line up with TRBD2. V was clipped by 6 bases and J by 6 bases; unmatched bases: 6. The CDR3 covers 13 residues. Per the germline V gene, CDR1 is SQVTM and CDR2 is ANQGSEA. The CDR3 loop reads CSVPGLAGREQYF. CDR3 sequence (DNA): TGCAGCGTGCCGGGACTAGCGGGTCGCGAGCAGTACTTC.

This clonotype came up many times. The genes are TRBV5-1 and TRBJ1-4, with a tentative D call TRBD1 (5 bases). Trimming took 4 bases from V and 5 from J, leaving 24 bases between them. The V gene's germline CDR1 is SGHRS and CDR2 YFSETQ. CDR3 length equals 18 residues. For the CDR3, the DNA is TGCGCCAGCAGCAAGAAAGCTACAGGCCCAGGAAGAAATGAAAAACTGTTTTTT. This gives the protein CASSKKATGPGRNEKLFF.

This clonotype was seen ten or more times. The chain joins TRBV3-1 to TRBJ2-1; D ambiguous. Germline CDR1 and CDR2: LGHDT and YNNKEL (reference sequence). The CDR3 totals 13 residues. With 1 base removed from V and 5 bases from J, the gap between germline ends came to 6 bases. Here the CDR3 DNA reads TGTGCCAGCAGCCAAGGTGGAAACAATGAGCAGTTCTTC. Protein sequence: CASSQGGNNEQFF.

This clonotype was seen many times. V and J are TRBV20-1 and TRBJ2-1; D uncertain. Germline assignment: CDR1 DFQATT and CDR2 SNEGSKA (reference sequence). The V and J ends lost 7 bases and 3 bases respectively, with 22 bases between them. The CDR3 is made up of 16 amino acids. CDR3 residues: CSVRDRSRPFYNEQFF. In DNA, the CDR3 is TGCAGTGTCCGAGACCGATCACGACCCTTCTACAATGAGCAGTTCTTC.

This rearrangement joins TRBV20-1 to TRBJ2-7; the match to TRBD2 covers 10 bases. Germline-derived CDR1 and CDR2 are DFQATT and SNEGSKA (reference sequence). V was clipped by 3 bases and J by 1 base; unmatched bases: 6. The CDR3 extends over 15 amino acids. This CDR3 reads CSARRLAGDSYEQYF. CDR3 DNA sequence: TGCAGTGCTAGGCGGCTAGCGGGGGATTCCTACGAGCAGTACTTC.